This TCR beta chain stems from a study of T-cell memory formation after mild COVID-19. Study-level points and caveats: Clones which contracted sat mainly in CM and EM if CD4+, and in EMRA if CD8+. Some responding clones appeared in pre-infection memory, suggesting cross-reactive memory joined.

The CDR3 covers 11 residues. V was shortened by 4 bases and J by 8 bases, with 8 bases between the two germline ends. Germline assignment: CDR1 SGHTA and CDR2 FQGNSA. About this clonotype itself: Its specificity is unknown.

5'RACE with constant-segment primers built TCRalpha and TCRbeta cDNA libraries with UMIs. TCRdb passed the 5' RACE reads through MiXCR, listing each CDR3 protein once. The sample has 140,000 to 150,000 distinct CDR3 sequences, around 21% seen once. V gene TRBV7-2 combines with J gene TRBJ1-2; D unresolved. The sequence was obtained from an adult woman who had mild COVID-19 (a few samples of this study predate the infection). Cell type and time point are not known. Material: PBMCs or a T cell subset sorted from them (not recorded which). The CDR3 region has the DNA TGTGCCAGCAGCTACGGGGTCGGCTACACCTTC. Its protein product is CASSYGVGYTF.